One T cell receptor (beta chain) is described in this entry. This sample is drawn from a study of CD8 T cells in Susac syndrome. Random hexamers were used to reverse transcribe roughly 0.45 to 1 ug of RNA. Each CDR3 protein gets one entry after TCRdb re-called the immunoSEQ multiplex PCR reads with MiXCR. The sample shows 95,000 to 150,000 distinct CDR3 sequences, 96% of them seen only once. The sequenced material came from CD4+ T cells from PBMCs. The sequence was collected from a human donor with Susac syndrome.

The CDR3 nucleotides are TGCAGCGCTGGGGACGGCAGGACCGCAGATACGCAGTATTTT. This encodes CSAGDGRTADTQYF. The chain joins TRBV29-1 to TRBJ2-3, with D perhaps given as TRBD1 or TRBD2 (5 bases each). Trimming stripped 7 bases from V and 4 bases from J, with 18 bases between. CDR1 and CDR2 from the germline V gene are SQVTM and ANQGSEA. This CDR3 has 14 residues.